This TCR beta chain emerged from a study of graft-versus-host responses after intestinal transplantation. Worth noting for this clone: Its antigen is not identified.

Study-level findings and limits: Early post-transplant HvG declines were associated with peak circulating GvH clone levels.

The CDR3 is 16 amino acids. V dropped 1 base and J dropped 4 bases, with 16 bases sitting between them. Germline CDR1 is SGHVS and CDR2 is FNYEAQ. Assay: immunoSEQ multiplex PCR; the TCRdb copy retains only in-frame clones and omits some. The data show about 94,000 clones, 90% to 95% seen once. The source is a human donor who received an intestinal transplant. J is TRBJ2-5 and V is TRBV7-6; D possibly corresponds to TRBD2 (5 bases). Sequencing was performed on unstimulated CD8+ T cells sorted from spleen or lymph node cells, taken before intestinal transplant. The CDR3 region is CASSLGFKDAGETQYF. The CDR3 nucleotides are TGTGCCAGCAGCTTAGGCTTTAAGGATGCGGGAGAGACCCAGTACTTC.